This is a list of T cell receptor beta chains from one sample in a study of post-analysis software for immune sequencing data. TCRdb re-called the PCR reads with MiXCR, one entry per CDR3 protein. The table includes 350,000 to 500,000 distinct CDR3 sequences, 35% to 45% detected once. The sequenced sample consisted of blood. These TCRs come from a girl aged 2-10 years with multiple sclerosis. CDR3s include the opening cysteine and the closing phenylalanine or tryptophan. Each record gives: clone size, V gene, J gene, D gene, CDR3 DNA, CDR3 protein. A D gene is named only where the DNA matches it firmly. Clone size is given for some rows only: seen once, a few or many times, or a class if the clone is expanded.

clone_size: few; v_call: TRBV7-9; j_call: TRBJ1-1; d_call: TRBD1; cdr3_nt: TGTGCCAGCAGCTTAAGAGGCGGCGGGGACAGCACTGAAGCTTTCTTT; cdr3_aa: CASSLRGGGDSTEAFF
clone_size: .; v_call: TRBV4-3; j_call: TRBJ2-7; d_call: .; cdr3_nt: TGCGCCAGCAGCCAAGATCAAGGGGACCTCTACGAGCAGTACTTC; cdr3_aa: CASSQDQGDLYEQYF
clone_size: .; v_call: TRBV11-1; j_call: TRBJ2-5; d_call: .; cdr3_nt: TGTGCCAGCAGCTCCCGACTACTATCCCAAGAGACCCAGTACTTC; cdr3_aa: CASSSRLLSQETQYF
clone_size: once; v_call: TRBV7-9; j_call: TRBJ1-4; d_call: .; cdr3_nt: TGTGCCAGCAGCCTAACGTTCGCAACTAATAAAAAACTGTTTTTT; cdr3_aa: CASSLTFATNKKLFF
clone_size: few; v_call: TRBV20-1; j_call: TRBJ2-3; d_call: .; cdr3_nt: TGCAGTGCTAGAGATCCCAGCGTGACGGTAGATACGCAGTATTTT; cdr3_aa: CSARDPSVTVDTQYF
clone_size: .; v_call: TRBV30; j_call: TRBJ2-3; d_call: TRBD1; cdr3_nt: TGTGCCTGGAGTACGGGACAGGGGCAGTATTTT; cdr3_aa: CAWSTGQGQYF
clone_size: once; v_call: TRBV2; j_call: TRBJ2-3; d_call: .; cdr3_nt: TGTGCCAGCAACATTTACGGAAACACAGATGCGCAGTATTTT; cdr3_aa: CASNIYGNTDAQYF
clone_size: many; v_call: TRBV29-1; j_call: TRBJ2-7; d_call: TRBD2; cdr3_nt: TGCAGCGTGGGGACTAGCGAAGCCTACGAGCAGTACTTC; cdr3_aa: CSVGTSEAYEQYF
clone_size: .; v_call: TRBV7-9; j_call: TRBJ2-3; d_call: .; cdr3_nt: TGTGCCGGTTCCGGGGTCTCTGGCACAGATACGCAGTATTTT; cdr3_aa: CAGSGVSGTDTQYF
clone_size: .; v_call: TRBV7-8; j_call: TRBJ1-2; d_call: TRBD1; cdr3_nt: TGTGCCAGCAGCTTAGGGGGACAGGGGACGAACTATGGCTACACCTTC; cdr3_aa: CASSLGGQGTNYGYTF
clone_size: .; v_call: TRBV5-1; j_call: TRBJ2-7; d_call: TRBD2; cdr3_nt: TGCGCCAGCAGCTTCACTAGCGGGGGGCCCTACGAGCAGTACTTC; cdr3_aa: CASSFTSGGPYEQYF
clone_size: .; v_call: TRBV7-3; j_call: TRBJ2-5; d_call: .; cdr3_nt: TGTGCCAGCAGCTTAAAGGGCGATTTAGAGACCCAGTACTTC; cdr3_aa: CASSLKGDLETQYF
clone_size: .; v_call: TRBV7-2; j_call: TRBJ2-5; d_call: .; cdr3_nt: TGTGCCAGCAACCTAGGGGCGCTAGCCCAGCAGTACTTC; cdr3_aa: CASNLGALAQQYF
clone_size: .; v_call: TRBV29-1; j_call: TRBJ2-1; d_call: TRBD2; cdr3_nt: TGCAGCGTTGAAACTAGCGGGGAAGAGACCCAGTTCTTC; cdr3_aa: CSVETSGEETQFF
clone_size: .; v_call: TRBV27; j_call: TRBJ1-6; d_call: TRBD1; cdr3_nt: TGTGCCAGCAGTCCTATCTCTCGGGACAGGCAGTCACCCCTCCACTTT; cdr3_aa: CASSPISRDRQSPLHF
clone_size: many; v_call: TRBV28; j_call: TRBJ2-7; d_call: TRBD1; cdr3_nt: TGTGCCAGCAGTCGTACAGGGGCCAGCTCCTACGAGCAGTACTTC; cdr3_aa: CASSRTGASSYEQYF
clone_size: .; v_call: TRBV6-5; j_call: TRBJ1-1; d_call: .; cdr3_nt: TGTGCCAGCAGACTAATAGGACAGCCCAACACTGAAGCTTTCTTT; cdr3_aa: CASRLIGQPNTEAFF
clone_size: .; v_call: TRBV20-1; j_call: TRBJ2-1; d_call: .; cdr3_nt: TGCAGTGCGAGTTACTTAAGAACCGACAATGAGCAGTTCTTC; cdr3_aa: CSASYLRTDNEQFF
clone_size: .; v_call: TRBV7-2; j_call: TRBJ2-1; d_call: TRBD2; cdr3_nt: TGTGCCAGCAGCTTAGTAAGACTAGCGGGAGTCTATGAGCAGTTCTTC; cdr3_aa: CASSLVRLAGVYEQFF
clone_size: .; v_call: TRBV7-2; j_call: TRBJ2-7; d_call: .; cdr3_nt: TGTGCCAGCCGGGACGCCTCCTACGAGCAGTACTTC; cdr3_aa: CASRDASYEQYF
clone_size: .; v_call: TRBV7-2; j_call: TRBJ2-1; d_call: TRBD2; cdr3_nt: TGTGCCAGCAGCTTAGGACTAGCAAATGAGCAGTTCTTC; cdr3_aa: CASSLGLANEQFF
clone_size: many; v_call: TRBV6-2/TRBV6-3; j_call: TRBJ1-2; d_call: .; cdr3_nt: TGTGCCAGCAGTTATAGGGCCGGCGGGACCTATGGCTACACCTTC; cdr3_aa: CASSYRAGGTYGYTF
clone_size: few; v_call: TRBV20-1; j_call: TRBJ2-1; d_call: TRBD1; cdr3_nt: TGCAGTGCTAGAGCCACGCGGACAGGGGGGAATGAGCAGTTCTTC; cdr3_aa: CSARATRTGGNEQFF
clone_size: .; v_call: TRBV7-9; j_call: TRBJ1-5; d_call: TRBD1; cdr3_nt: TGTGCCGGCAGCTTAGTGTCCGGGACAGGGAATCAGCCCCAGCATTTT; cdr3_aa: CAGSLVSGTGNQPQHF
clone_size: .; v_call: TRBV18; j_call: TRBJ1-4; d_call: .; cdr3_nt: TGTGCCAGCTCACCAAGGAGCTTCGCAACTAATGAAAAACTGTTTTTT; cdr3_aa: CASSPRSFATNEKLFF
clone_size: few; v_call: TRBV18; j_call: TRBJ2-5; d_call: .; cdr3_nt: TGTGCCAGCTCACCACATCAGGGAGTGGGAGAGACCCAGTACTTC; cdr3_aa: CASSPHQGVGETQYF
clone_size: few; v_call: TRBV6-6; j_call: TRBJ2-1; d_call: .; cdr3_nt: TGTGCCAGCAGCCTACGTAAGTCCTACAATGAGCAGTTCTTC; cdr3_aa: CASSLRKSYNEQFF
clone_size: few; v_call: TRBV28; j_call: TRBJ1-2; d_call: .; cdr3_nt: TGTGCCAGCAGTTTTCAGGAAGTAGTAATGGATGGCTACACCTTC; cdr3_aa: CASSFQEVVMDGYTF
clone_size: .; v_call: TRBV9; j_call: TRBJ2-3; d_call: .; cdr3_nt: TGTGCCAGCAGCCCCCCCGGGGGCCAACCGGGCTCCAATACGCAGTATTTT; cdr3_aa: CASSPPGGQPGSNTQYF
clone_size: .; v_call: TRBV7-2; j_call: TRBJ2-2; d_call: .; cdr3_nt: TGTGCCAGCAGCTTTGGGACTCTGAACACCGGGGAGCTGTTTTTT; cdr3_aa: CASSFGTLNTGELFF
clone_size: .; v_call: TRBV6-5; j_call: TRBJ2-5; d_call: TRBD2; cdr3_nt: TGTGCCAGCAGTTACGGGCGGGGGTTAAGCGAGACCCAGTACTTC; cdr3_aa: CASSYGRGLSETQYF
clone_size: few; v_call: TRBV25-1; j_call: TRBJ2-5; d_call: .; cdr3_nt: TGTGCCAGCAGTGAATATCTGGGGGGCCGAGAGACCCAGTACTTC; cdr3_aa: CASSEYLGGRETQYF
clone_size: .; v_call: TRBV5-8; j_call: TRBJ1-2; d_call: .; cdr3_nt: TGTGCCAGCAGCCGGAGGGTTTCGGTTGGCTACACCTTC; cdr3_aa: CASSRRVSVGYTF
clone_size: once; v_call: TRBV10-3; j_call: TRBJ2-2; d_call: .; cdr3_nt: TGTGCCATCAGTGAGCCTCCGGGACAAGTCACCGGGGAGCTGTTTTTT; cdr3_aa: CAISEPPGQVTGELFF
clone_size: few; v_call: TRBV5-5; j_call: TRBJ2-5; d_call: TRBD1; cdr3_nt: TGTGCCAGCAGCGACGGGACAGGGGGCTTGGAGACCCAGTACTTC; cdr3_aa: CASSDGTGGLETQYF
clone_size: few; v_call: TRBV6-5; j_call: TRBJ2-3; d_call: .; cdr3_nt: TGTGCCAGCAGTTACTCAGCTTTCTGGGATACGCAGTATTTT; cdr3_aa: CASSYSAFWDTQYF
clone_size: few; v_call: TRBV7-8; j_call: TRBJ2-1; d_call: TRBD2; cdr3_nt: TGTGCCAGCAGCTCCCGGAGGGACTACAAAAGCCAGTTCTTC; cdr3_aa: CASSSRRDYKSQFF
clone_size: .; v_call: TRBV12-3/TRBV12-4; j_call: TRBJ2-4; d_call: .; cdr3_nt: TGTGCCAGCAGTTACGACACATCTCTAGCCAAAAACATTCAGTACTTC; cdr3_aa: CASSYDTSLAKNIQYF
clone_size: few; v_call: TRBV20-1; j_call: TRBJ2-7; d_call: .; cdr3_nt: TGCAGTGCTAGACGAGGCAGCAGAGCTTGGTCTTACGAGCAGTACTTC; cdr3_aa: CSARRGSRAWSYEQYF
clone_size: few; v_call: TRBV12-3/TRBV12-4; j_call: TRBJ2-7; d_call: TRBD2; cdr3_nt: TGTGCCAGCAGCCCTCCAGCGGGACCCTCCTACGAGCAGTACTTC; cdr3_aa: CASSPPAGPSYEQYF
clone_size: .; v_call: TRBV20-1; j_call: TRBJ2-3; d_call: .; cdr3_nt: TGCAGTGCTAGAGATGTGACTCCAGATACGCAGTATTTT; cdr3_aa: CSARDVTPDTQYF
clone_size: .; v_call: TRBV19; j_call: TRBJ1-1; d_call: .; cdr3_nt: TGTGCCAGCGCTCTGGGGAGCACTGAAGCTTTCTTT; cdr3_aa: CASALGSTEAFF
clone_size: .; v_call: TRBV7-9; j_call: TRBJ1-4; d_call: .; cdr3_nt: TGTGCCAGCAGCTTAAGGGGAAAGACTGAAAAACTGTTTTTT; cdr3_aa: CASSLRGKTEKLFF
clone_size: few; v_call: TRBV7-9; j_call: TRBJ1-2; d_call: .; cdr3_nt: TGTGCCAGCAGCCCACCACAAGGTGGCTACACCTTC; cdr3_aa: CASSPPQGGYTF
clone_size: few; v_call: TRBV10-3; j_call: TRBJ1-1; d_call: .; cdr3_nt: TGTGCCATCAGTGAGACCGAATGGAACACTGAAGCTTTCTTT; cdr3_aa: CAISETEWNTEAFF
clone_size: .; v_call: TRBV18; j_call: TRBJ2-7; d_call: .; cdr3_nt: TGTGCCAGCTCACCGGTTCCAGGAACCTACGAGCAGTACTTC; cdr3_aa: CASSPVPGTYEQYF
clone_size: few; v_call: TRBV18; j_call: TRBJ2-7; d_call: .; cdr3_nt: TGTGCCAGCTCACCTTCGCACTCCTACGAGCAGTACTTC; cdr3_aa: CASSPSHSYEQYF
clone_size: few; v_call: TRBV5-5; j_call: TRBJ2-7; d_call: TRBD2; cdr3_nt: TGTGCCAGCAGCTTGGAAACGGGAGGAAGTCGCGAGCAGTACTTC; cdr3_aa: CASSLETGGSREQYF
clone_size: few; v_call: TRBV12-3/TRBV12-4; j_call: TRBJ2-3; d_call: TRBD2; cdr3_nt: TGTGCCAGCAGTTTGGCGCTAGCGGATTTCACAGATACGCAGTATTTT; cdr3_aa: CASSLALADFTDTQYF
clone_size: few; v_call: TRBV7-2; j_call: TRBJ2-5; d_call: TRBD1; cdr3_nt: TGTGCCAGCAGGCTACAGGGGGCCCGGGAGACCCAGTACTTC; cdr3_aa: CASRLQGARETQYF
clone_size: .; v_call: TRBV28; j_call: TRBJ2-3; d_call: TRBD2; cdr3_nt: TGTGCCAGCAGTGAAACTACTGAATGGTGGAGCGGGGACTTCACAGATACGCAGTATTTT; cdr3_aa: CASSETTEWWSGDFTDTQYF